These T cell receptor beta chains were read from a single sample in a study of CD8 T cells in Susac syndrome. In TCRdb, the immunoSEQ multiplex PCR reads were re-called with MiXCR into one record per CDR3 protein. The data contain around 190,000 distinct CDR3 sequences, roughly 95% of them seen just once; the ten biggest clones take up around 0.15%. Sequencing was carried out using CD8+ T cells from PBMCs. These receptor sequences come from a human donor with multiple sclerosis. CDR3s include the opening cysteine and the closing phenylalanine or tryptophan. Fields, in order: D gene, V gene, J gene, CDR3 protein, CDR3 DNA. The D gene is left open where the match is weak.

>NA|TRBV4-1|TRBJ2-7
CASSPTGLIYEQYF
TGCGCCAGCAGTCCCACGGGACTGATCTACGAGCAGTACTTC
>TRBD2|TRBV20-1|TRBJ2-1
CSAGARGLYNEQFF
TGCAGTGCTGGGGCACGGGGACTATACAATGAGCAGTTCTTC
>NA|TRBV30|TRBJ2-1
CAWSASGLNEQFF
TGTGCCTGGAGTGCTTCGGGGCTCAATGAGCAGTTCTTC
>NA|TRBV9|TRBJ2-1
CASNSDVLNEQFF
TGTGCCAGCAACTCGGATGTACTCAATGAGCAGTTCTTC
>NA|TRBV9|TRBJ1-6
CASSTLDGFNNSPLHF
TGTGCCAGCAGCACCCTGGACGGATTCAATAATTCACCCCTCCACTTT
>NA|TRBV29-1|TRBJ1-1
CSVDVVSMNTEAFF
TGCAGCGTTGATGTCGTATCGATGAACACTGAAGCTTTCTTT
>NA|TRBV5-1|TRBJ2-1
CASSLWPKQQYNEQFF
TGCGCCAGCAGCTTGTGGCCAAAACAGCAATACAATGAGCAGTTCTTC
>NA|TRBV9|TRBJ1-2
CASSDHGGRNGYTF
TGTGCCAGCAGCGATCACGGGGGGAGAAATGGCTACACCTTC
>TRBD1|TRBV29-1|TRBJ2-7
CSVDGGGTGSTHPRTYEQYF
TGCAGCGTTGACGGTGGAGGGACAGGGTCGACCCATCCCCGTACTTACGAGCAGTACTTC
>NA|TRBV12-3/TRBV12-4|TRBJ2-7
CASSLEVESSYEQYF
TGTGCCAGCAGTTTAGAGGTCGAGAGCTCCTACGAGCAGTACTTC
>TRBD1|TRBV14|TRBJ2-7
CASSQIGTGEIGQYF
TGTGCCAGCAGCCAAATCGGGACAGGGGAGATAGGGCAGTACTTC
>TRBD2|TRBV29-1|TRBJ2-6
CSVQLAGGTGANVLTF
TGCAGCGTTCAACTAGCGGGAGGGACTGGGGCCAACGTCCTGACTTTC
>NA|TRBV20-1|TRBJ2-1
CSARDRNYYNEQFF
TGCAGTGCTAGAGATCGTAACTACTACAATGAGCAGTTCTTC
>NA|TRBV7-9|TRBJ1-5
CASSRSGVRRPQHF
TGTGCCAGCAGCCGCTCTGGGGTCAGGCGGCCCCAGCATTTT
>TRBD2|TRBV9|TRBJ2-5
CASSASGGEETQYF
TGTGCCAGCAGCGCTAGCGGGGGGGAAGAGACCCAGTACTTC
>TRBD1|TRBV6-5|TRBJ1-4
CASSLGTGREKLFF
TGTGCCAGCAGCCTGGGGACAGGGCGTGAAAAACTGTTTTTT
>NA|TRBV3-1|TRBJ2-3
CASSLLRGDTQYF
TGTGCCAGCAGCCTTCTCCGGGGAGATACGCAGTATTTT